This T cell receptor (beta chain) appears in the sequencing data of a study of molecular identifiers for immune sequencing clone quantification. The authors built bulk TCR libraries by previously described methods with listed TCR primers. Each CDR3 protein gets one entry after TCRdb re-called the PCR reads with MiXCR. The sample holds around 470,000 distinct CDR3 sequences, about 21% seen once. Study conclusions and caveats: Clones carrying above 20 RNA copies accounted for over 99% of effector molecules, under 1% in naive cells.

As regards this clonotype: Its antigen is currently unknown. A much bigger clone sits one base away, suggesting this may be a read error. The CDR3 ends on some other residue instead of the conserved phenylalanine or tryptophan, so this is likely a read error.

This clonotype was obtained from a human donor in good health. Some libraries in this study had Jurkat cell RNA spiked in. Sequenced input: naive CD8+ T cells from blood, with Jurkat cell RNA spiked in. Noted subset: FACS-sorted CD8+CD4-CCR7+CD45RA+ naive T cells.

The CDR3: CASSPDTSYNEQFS. In DNA form, the CDR3 reads TGTGCCAGCAGCCCCGACACTAGTTACAATGAGCAGTTCTCC. The chain uses TRBV7-3 and TRBJ2-1; D is possibly TRBD2 (5 bases). The V end lost 5 bases, the J end lost 4 bases, and 12 bases lay between the germline ends. The CDR3 covers 14 residues. Germline V lookup: CDR1 SGHTA, CDR2 FQGTGA.